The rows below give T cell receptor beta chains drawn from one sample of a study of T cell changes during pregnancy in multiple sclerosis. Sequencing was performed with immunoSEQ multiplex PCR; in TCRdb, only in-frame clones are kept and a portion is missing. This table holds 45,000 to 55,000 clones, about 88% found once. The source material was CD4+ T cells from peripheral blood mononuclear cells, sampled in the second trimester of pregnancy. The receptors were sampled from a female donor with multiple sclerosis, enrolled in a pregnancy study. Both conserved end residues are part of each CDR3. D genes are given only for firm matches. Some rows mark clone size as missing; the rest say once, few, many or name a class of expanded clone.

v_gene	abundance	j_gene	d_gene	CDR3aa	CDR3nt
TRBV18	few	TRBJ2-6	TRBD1	CASSSLSTGGAVTSGANVLTF	TGTGCCAGCTCATCTTTGTCAACAGGGGGCGCAGTGACTTCTGGGGCCAACGTCCTGACTTTC
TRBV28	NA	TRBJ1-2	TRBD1	CASRKQGGENYGYTF	TGTGCCAGCAGGAAACAGGGGGGAGAGAACTATGGCTACACCTTC
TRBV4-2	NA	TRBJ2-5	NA	CASSQEGSTGQETQYF	TGTGCCAGCAGCCAAGAGGGGAGTACGGGACAAGAGACCCAGTACTTC
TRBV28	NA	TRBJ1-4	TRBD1	CASTSDRENEKLFF	TGTGCCAGCACCTCGGACAGGGAGAATGAAAAACTGTTTTTT
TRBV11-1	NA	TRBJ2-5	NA	CASSYRARETQYF	TGTGCCAGCAGCTACAGGGCCCGGGAGACCCAGTACTTC
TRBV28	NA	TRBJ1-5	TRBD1	CASSRRTGGGQPQHF	TGTGCCAGCAGTCGCCGGACAGGGGGTGGACAGCCCCAGCATTTT
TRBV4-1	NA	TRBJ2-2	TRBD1	CASSQGQGGITGELFF	TGCGCCAGCAGCCAAGGACAGGGGGGAATCACCGGGGAGCTGTTTTTT
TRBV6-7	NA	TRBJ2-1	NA	CASTEDPRGSYNEQFF	TGTGCCAGCACCGAAGATCCCAGGGGCTCCTACAATGAGCAGTTCTTC
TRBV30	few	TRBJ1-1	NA	CAWSVSGVNTEAFF	TGTGCCTGGAGTGTTTCGGGGGTGAACACTGAAGCTTTCTTT
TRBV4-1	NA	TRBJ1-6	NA	CASSLLASNSPLHF	TGCGCCAGCAGCCTCCTAGCTAGTAATTCACCCCTCCACTTT
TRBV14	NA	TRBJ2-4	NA	CASSPVGAQTPLAKNIQYF	TGTGCCAGCAGCCCCGTGGGGGCACAGACGCCTCTAGCCAAAAACATTCAGTACTTC
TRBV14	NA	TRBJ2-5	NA	CASSQGDLETQYF	TGTGCCAGCAGCCAGGGCGATCTGGAGACCCAGTACTTC
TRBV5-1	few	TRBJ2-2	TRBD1	CASSTTGTGGGELFF	TGCGCCAGCAGCACAACCGGGACAGGGGGCGGGGAGCTGTTTTTT
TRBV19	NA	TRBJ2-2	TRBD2	CASSVTMVAGGPHTGELFF	TGTGCCAGTAGTGTAACGATGGTAGCGGGAGGGCCCCACACCGGGGAGCTGTTTTTT
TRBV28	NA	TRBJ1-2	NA	CASSRAGWYGYTF	TGTGCCAGCAGTAGGGCAGGGTGGTATGGCTACACCTTC
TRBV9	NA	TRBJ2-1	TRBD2	CASSVSSGGSYNEQFF	TGTGCCAGCAGCGTTTCCAGCGGGGGCTCCTACAATGAGCAGTTCTTC
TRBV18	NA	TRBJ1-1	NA	CASSPPSSTEAFF	TGTGCCAGCTCACCACCATCGAGTACTGAAGCTTTCTTT
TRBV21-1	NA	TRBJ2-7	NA	CASSTRDRAYSYEQYF	TGTGCCAGCAGCACCCGGGACAGGGCTTACTCCTACGAGCAGTACTTC